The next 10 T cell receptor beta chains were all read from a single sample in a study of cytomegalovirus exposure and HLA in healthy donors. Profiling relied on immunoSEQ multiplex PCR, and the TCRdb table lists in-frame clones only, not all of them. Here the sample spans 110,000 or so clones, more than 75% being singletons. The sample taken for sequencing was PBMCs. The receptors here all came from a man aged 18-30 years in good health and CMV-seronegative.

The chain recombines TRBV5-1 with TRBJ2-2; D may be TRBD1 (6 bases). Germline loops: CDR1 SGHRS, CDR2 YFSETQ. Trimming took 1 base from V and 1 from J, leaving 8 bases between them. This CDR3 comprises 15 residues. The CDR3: CASSLPDRNTGELFF. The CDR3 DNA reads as TGCGCCAGCAGCTTGCCGGACAGGAACACCGGGGAGCTGTTTTTT.

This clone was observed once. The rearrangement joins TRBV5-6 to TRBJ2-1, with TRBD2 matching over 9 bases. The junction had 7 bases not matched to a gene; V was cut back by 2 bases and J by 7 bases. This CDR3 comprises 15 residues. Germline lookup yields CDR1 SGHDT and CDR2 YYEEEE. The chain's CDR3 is CASSFGGGAGNEQFF. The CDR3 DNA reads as TGTGCCAGCAGCTTCGGCGGGGGGGCCGGTAATGAGCAGTTCTTC.

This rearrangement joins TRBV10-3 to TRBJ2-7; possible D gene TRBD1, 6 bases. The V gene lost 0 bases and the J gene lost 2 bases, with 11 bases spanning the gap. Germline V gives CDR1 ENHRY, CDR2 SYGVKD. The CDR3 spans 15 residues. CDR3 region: CAISESRQGTYEQYF. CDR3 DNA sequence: TGTGCCATCAGTGAGTCGAGGCAGGGGACCTACGAGCAGTACTTC.

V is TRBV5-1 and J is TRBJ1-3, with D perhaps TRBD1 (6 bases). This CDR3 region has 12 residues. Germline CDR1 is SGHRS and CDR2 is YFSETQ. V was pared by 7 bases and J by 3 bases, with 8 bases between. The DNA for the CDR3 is TGCGCCAGCCAGGACAGTGGAAACACCATATATTTT. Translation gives CASQDSGNTIYF.

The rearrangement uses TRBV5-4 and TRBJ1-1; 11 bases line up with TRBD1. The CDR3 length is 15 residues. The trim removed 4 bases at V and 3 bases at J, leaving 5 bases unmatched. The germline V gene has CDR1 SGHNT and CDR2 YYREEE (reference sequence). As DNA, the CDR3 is TGTGCCAGCAGCAGCGGGGACAGGGGGTACACTGAAGCTTTCTTT. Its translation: CASSSGDRGYTEAFF.

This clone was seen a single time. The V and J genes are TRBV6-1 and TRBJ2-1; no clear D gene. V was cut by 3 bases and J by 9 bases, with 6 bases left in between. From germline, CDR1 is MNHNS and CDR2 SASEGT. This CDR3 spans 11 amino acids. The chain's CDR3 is CASSDVFEQFF. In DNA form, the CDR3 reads TGTGCCAGCAGTGACGTCTTTGAGCAGTTCTTC.

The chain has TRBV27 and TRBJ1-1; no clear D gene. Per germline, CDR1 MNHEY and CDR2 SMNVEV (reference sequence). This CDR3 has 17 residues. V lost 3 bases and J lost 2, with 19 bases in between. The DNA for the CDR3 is TGTGCCAGCAGTTTTTCCTCATCCGGGATCTCAAACACTGAAGCTTTCTTT. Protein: CASSFSSSGISNTEAFF.

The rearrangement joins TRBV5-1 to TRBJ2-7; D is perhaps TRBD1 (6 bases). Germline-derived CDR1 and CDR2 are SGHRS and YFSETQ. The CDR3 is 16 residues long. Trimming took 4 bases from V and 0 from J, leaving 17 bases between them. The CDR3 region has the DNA TGCGCCAGCAGCATCTTTCAGGGGTCCCCCTCCTACGAGCAGTACTTC. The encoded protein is CASSIFQGSPSYEQYF. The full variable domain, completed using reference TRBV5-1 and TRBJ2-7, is KAGVTQTPRYLIKTRGQQVTLSCSPISGHRSVSWYQQTPGQGLQFLFEYFSETQRNKGNFPGRFSGRQFSNSRSEMNVSTLELGDSALYLCASSIFQGSPSYEQYFGPGTRLTVT.

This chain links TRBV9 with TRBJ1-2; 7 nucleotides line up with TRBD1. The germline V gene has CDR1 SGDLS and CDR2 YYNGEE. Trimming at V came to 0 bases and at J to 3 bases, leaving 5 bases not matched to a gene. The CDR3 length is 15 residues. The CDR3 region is CASSVADRVDYGYTF. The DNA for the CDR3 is TGTGCCAGCAGCGTAGCTGACAGGGTCGACTATGGCTACACCTTC.

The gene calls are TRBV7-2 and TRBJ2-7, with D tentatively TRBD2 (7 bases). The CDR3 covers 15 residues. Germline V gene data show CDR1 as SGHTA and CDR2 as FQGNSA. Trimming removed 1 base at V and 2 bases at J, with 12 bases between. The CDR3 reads CASSLGEGGAYEQYF. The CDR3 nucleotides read TGTGCCAGCAGCTTAGGGGAGGGGGGAGCCTACGAGCAGTACTTC.